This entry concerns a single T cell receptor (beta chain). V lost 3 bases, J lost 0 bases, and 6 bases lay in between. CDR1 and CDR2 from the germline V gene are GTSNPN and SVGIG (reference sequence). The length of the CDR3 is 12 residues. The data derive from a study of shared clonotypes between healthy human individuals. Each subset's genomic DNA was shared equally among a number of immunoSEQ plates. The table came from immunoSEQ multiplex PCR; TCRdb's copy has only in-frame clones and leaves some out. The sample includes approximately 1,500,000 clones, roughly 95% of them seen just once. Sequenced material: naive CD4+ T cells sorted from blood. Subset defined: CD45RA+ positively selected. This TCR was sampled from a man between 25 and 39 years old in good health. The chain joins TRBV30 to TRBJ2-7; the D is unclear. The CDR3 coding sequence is TGTGCCTGGAGGAGGATCTCCTACGAGCAGTACTTC. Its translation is CAWRRISYEQYF.